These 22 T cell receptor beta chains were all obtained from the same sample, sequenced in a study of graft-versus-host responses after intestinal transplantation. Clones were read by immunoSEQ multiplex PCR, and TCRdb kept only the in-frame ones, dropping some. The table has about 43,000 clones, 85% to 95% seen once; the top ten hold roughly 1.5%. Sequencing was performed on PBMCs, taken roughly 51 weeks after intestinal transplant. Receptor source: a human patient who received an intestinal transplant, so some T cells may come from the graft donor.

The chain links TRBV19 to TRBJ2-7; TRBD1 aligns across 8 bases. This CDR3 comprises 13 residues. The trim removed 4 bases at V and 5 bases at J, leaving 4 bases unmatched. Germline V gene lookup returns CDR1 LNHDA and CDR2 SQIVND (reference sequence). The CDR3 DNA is TGTGCCAGTAGTACAGGACAGGGCAACGAGCAGTACTTC. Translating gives CASSTGQGNEQYF.

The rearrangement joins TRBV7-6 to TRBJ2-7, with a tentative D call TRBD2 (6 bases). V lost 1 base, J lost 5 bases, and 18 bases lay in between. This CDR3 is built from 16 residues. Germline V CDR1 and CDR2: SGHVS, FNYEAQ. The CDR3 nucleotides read TGTGCCAGCAGCTTAGAGGATCTGGGGGGTCTCAACGAGCAGTACTTC. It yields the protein CASSLEDLGGLNEQYF.

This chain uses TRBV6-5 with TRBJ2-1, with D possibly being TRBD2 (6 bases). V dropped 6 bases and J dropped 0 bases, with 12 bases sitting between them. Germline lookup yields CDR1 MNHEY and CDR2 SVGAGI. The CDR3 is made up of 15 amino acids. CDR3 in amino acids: CASSPHSGSYNEQFF. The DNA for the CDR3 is TGTGCCAGCAGCCCTCATAGCGGCTCCTACAATGAGCAGTTCTTC.

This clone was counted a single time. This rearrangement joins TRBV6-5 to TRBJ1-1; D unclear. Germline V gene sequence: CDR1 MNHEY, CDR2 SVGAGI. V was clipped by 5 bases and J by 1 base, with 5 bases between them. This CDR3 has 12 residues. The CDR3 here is CASSKTNTEAFF. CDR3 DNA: TGTGCCAGCAGTAAGACGAACACTGAAGCTTTCTTT.

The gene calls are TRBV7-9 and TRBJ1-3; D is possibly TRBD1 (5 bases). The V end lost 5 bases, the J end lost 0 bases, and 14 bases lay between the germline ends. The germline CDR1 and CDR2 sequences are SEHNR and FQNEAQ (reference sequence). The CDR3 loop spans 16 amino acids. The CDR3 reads CASSPAGLSSGNTIYF. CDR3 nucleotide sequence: TGTGCCAGCAGCCCCGCGGGGCTGAGCTCTGGAAACACCATATATTTT.

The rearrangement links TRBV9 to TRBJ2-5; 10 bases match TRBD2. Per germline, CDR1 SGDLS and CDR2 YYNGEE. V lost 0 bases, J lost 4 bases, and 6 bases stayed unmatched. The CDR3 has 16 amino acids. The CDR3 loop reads CASSVGAGGPRETQYF. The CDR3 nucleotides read TGTGCCAGCAGCGTAGGAGCGGGAGGGCCGAGAGAGACCCAGTACTTC.

This CDR3 reads CASRPRLDQPQHF. In DNA, the CDR3 is TGTGCCAGCAGGCCCAGGTTGGATCAGCCCCAGCATTTT. The genes are TRBV2 and TRBJ1-5; no clear D gene. Germline values: CDR1 SNHLY, CDR2 FYNNEI. The CDR3 is 13 residues long. With 6 bases removed from V and 5 bases from J, the gap between germline ends came to 11 bases.

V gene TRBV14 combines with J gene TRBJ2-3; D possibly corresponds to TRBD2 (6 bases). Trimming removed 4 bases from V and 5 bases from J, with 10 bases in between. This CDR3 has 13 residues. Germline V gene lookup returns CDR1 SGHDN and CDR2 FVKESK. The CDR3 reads CASSRDWRDTQYF. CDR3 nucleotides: TGTGCCAGCAGCCGGGACTGGAGAGATACGCAGTATTTT.

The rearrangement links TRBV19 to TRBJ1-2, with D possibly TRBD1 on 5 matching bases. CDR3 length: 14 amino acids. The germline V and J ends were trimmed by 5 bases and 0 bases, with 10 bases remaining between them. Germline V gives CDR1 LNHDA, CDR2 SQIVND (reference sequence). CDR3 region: CASSLRGANYGYTF. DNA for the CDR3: TGTGCCAGTAGTTTAAGGGGAGCTAACTATGGCTACACCTTC.

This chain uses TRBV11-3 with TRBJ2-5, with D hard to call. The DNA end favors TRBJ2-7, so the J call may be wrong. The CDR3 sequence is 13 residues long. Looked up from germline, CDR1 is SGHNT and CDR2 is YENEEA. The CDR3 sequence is CASSLDYGGEQYF. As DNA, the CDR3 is TGTGCCAGCAGCTTAGATTATGGTGGCGAGCAGTACTTC.

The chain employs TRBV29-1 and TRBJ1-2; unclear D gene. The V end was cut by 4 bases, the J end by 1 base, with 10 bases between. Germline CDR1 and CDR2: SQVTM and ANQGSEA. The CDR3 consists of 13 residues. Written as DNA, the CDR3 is TGCAGCGTTGGACAACTAATTAACTATGGCTACACCTTC. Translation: CSVGQLINYGYTF.

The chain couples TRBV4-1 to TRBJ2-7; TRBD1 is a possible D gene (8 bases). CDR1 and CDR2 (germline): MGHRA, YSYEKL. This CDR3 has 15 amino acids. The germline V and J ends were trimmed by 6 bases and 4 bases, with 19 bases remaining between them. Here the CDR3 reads CASRQGRGQVYEQYF. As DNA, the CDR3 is TGCGCCAGCAGACAGGGGAGGGGACAGGTGTACGAGCAGTACTTC.

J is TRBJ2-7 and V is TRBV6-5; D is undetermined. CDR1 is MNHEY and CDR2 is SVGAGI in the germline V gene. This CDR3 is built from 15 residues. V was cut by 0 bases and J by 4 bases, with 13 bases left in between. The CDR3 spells CASSYSNPALYEQYF. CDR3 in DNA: TGTGCCAGCAGTTACTCGAACCCGGCCTTATACGAGCAGTACTTC.

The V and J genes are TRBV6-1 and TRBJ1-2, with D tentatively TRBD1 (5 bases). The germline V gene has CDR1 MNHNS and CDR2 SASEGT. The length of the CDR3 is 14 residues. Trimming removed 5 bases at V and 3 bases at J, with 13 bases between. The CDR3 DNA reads TGTGCCAGCAGTAAACGGGACGCCTACTATGGCTACACCTTC. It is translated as CASSKRDAYYGYTF.

CDR3 in amino acids: CASSLAPMRQFF. The CDR3 bases are TGTGCCAGCAGTTTAGCTCCCATGAGGCAGTTCTTC. The V and J genes are TRBV28 and TRBJ2-1; D not resolved. Germline lookup yields CDR1 MDHEN and CDR2 SYDVKM. The CDR3 is 12 residues long. V shed 2 bases and J shed 12 bases, with 11 bases lying between them.

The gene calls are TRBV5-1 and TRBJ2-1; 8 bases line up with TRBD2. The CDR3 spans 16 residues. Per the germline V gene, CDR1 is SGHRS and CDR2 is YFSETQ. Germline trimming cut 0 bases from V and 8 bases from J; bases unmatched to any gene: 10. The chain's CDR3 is CASSLAGGGFTDEQFF. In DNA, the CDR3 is TGCGCCAGCAGCTTGGCGGGCGGGGGGTTCACGGATGAGCAGTTCTTC.

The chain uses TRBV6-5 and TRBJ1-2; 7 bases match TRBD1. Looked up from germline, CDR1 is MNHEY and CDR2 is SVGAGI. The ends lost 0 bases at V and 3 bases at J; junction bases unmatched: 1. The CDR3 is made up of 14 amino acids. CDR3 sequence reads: CASSYSGQYYGYTF. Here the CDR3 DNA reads TGTGCCAGCAGTTACTCGGGACAGTACTATGGCTACACCTTC.

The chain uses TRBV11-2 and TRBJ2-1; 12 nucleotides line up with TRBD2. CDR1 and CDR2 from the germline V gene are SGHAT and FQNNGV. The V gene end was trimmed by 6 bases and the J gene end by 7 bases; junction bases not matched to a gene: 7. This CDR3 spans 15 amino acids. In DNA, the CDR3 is TGTGCCAGCAGGCTAGCGGGAGGGCCTTATAATGAGCAGTTCTTC. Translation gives CASRLAGGPYNEQFF.

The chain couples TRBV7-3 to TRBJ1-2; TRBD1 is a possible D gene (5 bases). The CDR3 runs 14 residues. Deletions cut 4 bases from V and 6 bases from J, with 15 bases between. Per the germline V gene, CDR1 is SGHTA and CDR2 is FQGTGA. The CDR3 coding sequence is TGTGCCAGCAGCTCCGGGACTGGGGATCATGGCTACACCTTC. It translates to CASSSGTGDHGYTF.

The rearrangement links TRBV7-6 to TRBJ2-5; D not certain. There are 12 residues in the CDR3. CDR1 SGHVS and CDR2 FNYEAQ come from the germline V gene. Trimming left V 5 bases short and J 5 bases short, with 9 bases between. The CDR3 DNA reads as TGTGCCAGCAGCCTTCTCAGGGAGACCCAGTACTTC. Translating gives CASSLLRETQYF.

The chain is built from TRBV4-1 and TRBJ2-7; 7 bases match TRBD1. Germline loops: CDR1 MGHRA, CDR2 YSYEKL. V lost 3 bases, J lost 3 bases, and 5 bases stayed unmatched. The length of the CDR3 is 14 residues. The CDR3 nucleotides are TGCGCCAGCAGCCAGCACAGGGGAAGCTACGAGCAGTACTTC. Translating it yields CASSQHRGSYEQYF.

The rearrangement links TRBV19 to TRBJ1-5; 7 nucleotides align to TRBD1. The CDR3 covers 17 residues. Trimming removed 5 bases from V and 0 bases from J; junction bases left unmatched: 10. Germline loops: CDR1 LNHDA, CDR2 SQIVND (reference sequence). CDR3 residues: CASSGRTGRLSNQPQHF. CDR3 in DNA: TGTGCCAGTAGTGGCCGGACAGGACGACTTAGCAATCAGCCCCAGCATTTT.